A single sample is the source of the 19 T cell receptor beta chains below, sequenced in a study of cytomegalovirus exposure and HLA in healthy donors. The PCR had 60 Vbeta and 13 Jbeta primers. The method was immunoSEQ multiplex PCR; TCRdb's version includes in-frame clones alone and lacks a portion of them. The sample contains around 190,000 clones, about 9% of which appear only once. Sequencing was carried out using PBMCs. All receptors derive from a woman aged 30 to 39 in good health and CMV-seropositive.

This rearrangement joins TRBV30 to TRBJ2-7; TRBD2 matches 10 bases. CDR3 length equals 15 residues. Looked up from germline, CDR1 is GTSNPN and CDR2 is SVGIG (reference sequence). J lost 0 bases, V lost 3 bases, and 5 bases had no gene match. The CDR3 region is CAWSQGLAYSYEQYF. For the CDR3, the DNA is TGTGCCTGGAGCCAGGGACTAGCGTACTCCTACGAGCAGTACTTC.

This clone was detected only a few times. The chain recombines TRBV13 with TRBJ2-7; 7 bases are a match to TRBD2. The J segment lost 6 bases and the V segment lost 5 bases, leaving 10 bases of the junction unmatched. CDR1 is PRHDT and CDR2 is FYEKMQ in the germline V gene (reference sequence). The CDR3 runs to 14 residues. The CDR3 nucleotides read TGTGCCAGCAGCGCCCGGGGGTGGGAGGGCGAGCAGTACTTC. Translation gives CASSARGWEGEQYF.

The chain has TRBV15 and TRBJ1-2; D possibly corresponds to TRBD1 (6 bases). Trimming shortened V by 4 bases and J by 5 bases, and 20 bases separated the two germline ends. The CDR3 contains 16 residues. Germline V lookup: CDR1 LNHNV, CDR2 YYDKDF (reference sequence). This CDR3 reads CATSTPGGGLGYGYTF. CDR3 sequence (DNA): TGTGCCACCAGCACTCCCGGGGGGGGGCTCGGGTATGGCTACACCTTC.

The CDR3 nucleotides are TGTGCCAGAGGGGGCAGGGGGGCCGAGCAGTACTTC. It is translated as CARGGRGAEQYF. The chain uses TRBV2 and TRBJ2-5, with a weak D call TRBD1 (7 bases). The DNA matches TRBJ2-7 better at its end, which makes the J call doubtful. From germline, CDR1 is SNHLY and CDR2 FYNNEI. The CDR3 contains 12 residues.

In DNA, the CDR3 is TGCGCCAGCAGCCAAGATGACCGGCAGGTCTCCTACGAGCAGTACTTC. Translation: CASSQDDRQVSYEQYF. The rearrangement uses TRBV4-1 and TRBJ2-7, with D hard to call. The CDR3 has 16 residues. Trimming cost V 0 bases and J 0 bases, with 12 bases left between them. The V gene's germline CDR1 is MGHRA and CDR2 YSYEKL.

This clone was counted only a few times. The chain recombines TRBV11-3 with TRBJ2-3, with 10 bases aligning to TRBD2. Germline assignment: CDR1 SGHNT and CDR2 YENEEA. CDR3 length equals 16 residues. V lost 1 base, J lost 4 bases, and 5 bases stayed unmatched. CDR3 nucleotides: TGTGCCAGCAGCTTAGCTAGCGGGAGTGAAGCAGATACGCAGTATTTT. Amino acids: CASSLASGSEADTQYF.

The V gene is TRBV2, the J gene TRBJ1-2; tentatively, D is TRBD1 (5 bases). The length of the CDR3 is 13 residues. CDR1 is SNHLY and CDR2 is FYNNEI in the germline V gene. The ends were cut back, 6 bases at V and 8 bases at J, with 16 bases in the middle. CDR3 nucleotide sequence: TGTGCCAGCAGAACCGGGACTTGGGAAGGCTACACCTTC. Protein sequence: CASRTGTWEGYTF.

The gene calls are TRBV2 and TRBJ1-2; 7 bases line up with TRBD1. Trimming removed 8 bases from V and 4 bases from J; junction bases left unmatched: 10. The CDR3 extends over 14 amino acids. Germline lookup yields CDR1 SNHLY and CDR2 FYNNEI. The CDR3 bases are TGTGCCAGCGTACGAGACAGGGCCCTCTATGGCTACACCTTC. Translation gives CASVRDRALYGYTF.

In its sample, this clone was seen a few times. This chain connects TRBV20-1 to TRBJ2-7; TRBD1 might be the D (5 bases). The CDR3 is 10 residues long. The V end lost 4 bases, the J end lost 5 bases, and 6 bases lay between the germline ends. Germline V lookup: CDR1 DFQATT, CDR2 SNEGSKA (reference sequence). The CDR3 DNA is TGCAGTGCTAAGGGGAACGAGCAGTACTTC. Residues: CSAKGNEQYF.

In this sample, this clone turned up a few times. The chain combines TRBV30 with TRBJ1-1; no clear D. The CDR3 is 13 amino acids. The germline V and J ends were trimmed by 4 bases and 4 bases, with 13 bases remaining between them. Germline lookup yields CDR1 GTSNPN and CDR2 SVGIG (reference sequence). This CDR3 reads CAWTRIVRTEAFF. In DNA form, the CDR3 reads TGTGCCTGGACTCGAATCGTGCGCACTGAAGCTTTCTTT.

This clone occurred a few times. CDR3 nucleotide sequence: TGTGCCAGCAGCCGATTAGCGGGAGGGGCGGTGGAGCAGTTCTTC. Translated: CASSRLAGGAVEQFF. The V call is TRBV7-2, the J call TRBJ2-1, with 11 bases identical to TRBD2. This CDR3 comprises 15 residues. In germline, CDR1 is SGHTA, CDR2 FQGNSA. J gave up 10 bases and V 5 bases, and 10 bases lay outside the gene matches. The full variable domain, completed using reference TRBV7-2 and TRBJ2-1, is GAGVSQSPSNKVTEKGKDVELRCDPISGHTALYWYRQSLGQGLEFLIYFQGNSAPDKSGLPSDRFSAERTGGSVSTLTIQRTQQEDSAVYLCASSRLAGGAVEQFFGPGTRLTVL.

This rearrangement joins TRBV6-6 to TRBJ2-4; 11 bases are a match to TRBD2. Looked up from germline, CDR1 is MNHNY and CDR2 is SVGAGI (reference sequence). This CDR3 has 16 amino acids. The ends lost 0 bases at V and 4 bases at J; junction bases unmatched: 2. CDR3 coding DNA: TGTGCCAGCAGTTACTCAGGGACTAGCGGTAAAAACATTCAGTACTTC. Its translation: CASSYSGTSGKNIQYF.

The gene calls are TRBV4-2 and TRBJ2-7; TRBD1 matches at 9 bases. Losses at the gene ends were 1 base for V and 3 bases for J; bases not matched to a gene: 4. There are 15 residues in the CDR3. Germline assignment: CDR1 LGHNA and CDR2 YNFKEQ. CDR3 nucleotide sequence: TGTGCCAGCAGCCAAGCTGAGGACAGGGGCTACGAGCAGTACTTC. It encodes CASSQAEDRGYEQYF.

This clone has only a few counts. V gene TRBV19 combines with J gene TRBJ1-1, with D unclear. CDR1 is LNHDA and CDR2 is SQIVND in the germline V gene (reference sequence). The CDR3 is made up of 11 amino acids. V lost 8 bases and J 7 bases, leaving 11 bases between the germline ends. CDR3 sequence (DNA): TGTGCCAGTTGGTACCGCGGTGAAGCTTTCTTT. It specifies CASWYRGEAFF.

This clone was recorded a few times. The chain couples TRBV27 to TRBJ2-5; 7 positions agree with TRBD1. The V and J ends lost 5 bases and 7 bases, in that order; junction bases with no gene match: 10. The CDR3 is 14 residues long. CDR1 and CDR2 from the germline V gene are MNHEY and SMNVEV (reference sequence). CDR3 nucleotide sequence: TGTGCCAGCAGTGCATACAGGGGTAGGGGGACCCAGTACTTC. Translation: CASSAYRGRGTQYF.

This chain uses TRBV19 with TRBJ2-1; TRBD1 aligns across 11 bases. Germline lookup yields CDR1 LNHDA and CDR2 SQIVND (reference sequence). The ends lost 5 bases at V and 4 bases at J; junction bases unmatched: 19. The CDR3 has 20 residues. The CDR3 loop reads CASSPRGTGGRSRGYNEQFF. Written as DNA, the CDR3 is TGTGCCAGTAGTCCGCGCGGGACAGGGGGACGGTCCCGAGGATACAATGAGCAGTTCTTC.

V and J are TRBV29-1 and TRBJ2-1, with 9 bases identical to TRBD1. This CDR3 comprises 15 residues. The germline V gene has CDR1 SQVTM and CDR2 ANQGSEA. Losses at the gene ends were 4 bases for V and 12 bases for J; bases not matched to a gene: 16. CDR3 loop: CSVGDRVTTARGQFF. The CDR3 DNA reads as TGCAGCGTTGGGGACAGGGTTACGACAGCAAGGGGGCAGTTCTTC.

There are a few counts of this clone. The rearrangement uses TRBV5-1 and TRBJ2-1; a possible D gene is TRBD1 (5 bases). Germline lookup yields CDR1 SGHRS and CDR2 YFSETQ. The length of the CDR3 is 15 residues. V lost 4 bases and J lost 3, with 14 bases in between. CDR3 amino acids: CASSRPSGHYNEQFF. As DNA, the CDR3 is TGCGCCAGCAGCCGCCCTTCCGGACACTACAATGAGCAGTTCTTC.

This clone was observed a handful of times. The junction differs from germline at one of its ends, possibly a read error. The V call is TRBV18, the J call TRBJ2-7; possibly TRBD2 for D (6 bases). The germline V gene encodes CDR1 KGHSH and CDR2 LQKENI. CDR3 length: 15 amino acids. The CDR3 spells CASSPPTGASSEQYF. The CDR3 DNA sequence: TGTGCCAGCTCACCACCGACGGGAGCCTCCTCCGAGCAGTACTTC.